Reported below is one TCR beta chain. Its target is unknown. The data derive from a study of early T cells in non-severe SARS-CoV-2 infection. Overall study context: The study sequenced bulk RNA from unsorted whole blood, with chains unpaired. General study findings and limits: Comparison of clonotypes with VDJdb favored anti-spike CD8 responses while missing private and CD4 specificities.

Individual cDNA molecules each received unique molecular identifiers attached to them. In TCRdb, the 5' RACE reads were re-called with MiXCR into one record per CDR3 protein. This table holds tens of thousands of distinct CDR3 sequences, roughly 12% found once. Sequencing was done on a sample of whole blood. This clonotype originated in an adult who was a healthcare worker with PCR-confirmed SARS-CoV-2 infection or an uninfected control (not recorded which).

The CDR3 loop is CASSLPPPGYTF. DNA of the CDR3: TGTGCCAGCAGCTTACCGCCACCAGGCTACACCTTC. The V gene is TRBV7-9, the J gene TRBJ1-2; D is unclear. Trimming took off 2 bases at V and 8 bases at J, with 9 bases between the two ends. In germline, CDR1 is SEHNR, CDR2 FQNEAQ (reference sequence). The CDR3 is 12 amino acids.